This T cell receptor beta chain was sequenced during a study of post-analysis software for immune sequencing data. General study points: When patients were compared with controls, 5 or 6 TRBV segments were more frequent, TRBV5-6, TRBV5-1 and TRBV20-1 among them.

A note on this clonotype: Its antigen is as yet unknown. Relative to the germline gene, one junction end is altered; a read error may explain this.

Unique molecular identifiers were carried by the TCR beta cDNA libraries. There were roughly 1 to 11 million T cells, and some 500,000 cDNA molecules came from them. TCRdb used MiXCR to reprocess the PCR reads, holding one entry per CDR3 protein. The sample shows hundreds of thousands of distinct CDR3 sequences, about 40% of them seen only once. The CDR3 is made up of 14 amino acids. Germline CDR1 SSHAT, CDR2 FNYEAQ (reference sequence). The sequence came from a girl aged 2-15 years with multiple sclerosis. The specimen sequenced was blood. This sequence joins TRBV7-7 and TRBJ2-1; a possible D gene is TRBD1 (8 bases). The CDR3, as DNA: TGTGCTAGCAGCGTAGGACAGGGAGGGAATGAGCAGTTCTTC. This gives the protein CASSVGQGGNEQFF.